The clone carrying this T cell receptor beta chain showed up just a few times. Its antigen is as yet unknown. Every TCR beta cDNA library bore unique molecular identifiers. TCRdb redid the calling of the PCR reads with MiXCR, one entry per CDR3 protein. The table lists 350,000 to 500,000 distinct CDR3 sequences, 35% to 45% of them singletons. The sample is drawn from a study of post-analysis software for immune sequencing data. Notes on the study in general: TRBV segments more frequent in patients than in controls numbered five and included TRBV5-6, TRBV5-1 and TRBV20-1.

The CDR3 runs to 19 residues. Germline loops: CDR1 SGHNT, CDR2 YENEEA. The germline V and J ends were trimmed by 1 base and 4 bases, with 25 bases remaining between them. The TCR originated in a girl aged 2-10 years with multiple sclerosis. Sequencing input: blood. The rearrangement joins TRBV11-3 to TRBJ2-5; possible D gene TRBD2, 7 bases. CDR3 sequence reads: CASSLVGGAASGDSETQYF. The CDR3 DNA follows: TGTGCCAGCAGCTTAGTAGGGGGGGCTGCTAGCGGTGACTCAGAGACCCAGTACTTC.